Below are 20 T cell receptor beta chains sequenced from a single sample in a study of blood T cell repertoires in COVID-19. Here immunoSEQ multiplex PCR was the method, and the copy in TCRdb shows in-frame clones only, minus some. The repertoire holds around 230,000 clones, with approximately 82% as singletons. The sequenced material came from peripheral blood. The receptors originated from a middle-aged man who had recovered from COVID-19.

The chain has TRBV6-4 and TRBJ1-2; TRBD1 agrees at 7 bases. Trimming took 6 bases from V and 6 from J; bases not matched to a gene: 10. This CDR3 is built from 14 residues. Germline-derived CDR1 and CDR2 are MRHNA and SNTAGT. CDR3 region: CASREGGGSDGYTF. The CDR3 DNA sequence: TGTGCCAGCAGAGAAGGAGGGGGCTCCGATGGCTACACCTTC.

The J gene is TRBJ2-7, the V gene TRBV10-3, with a tentative D call TRBD1 (5 bases). The V end lost 0 bases, the J end lost 7 bases, and 13 bases lay between the germline ends. The germline gives CDR1 ENHRY, CDR2 SYGVKD. The CDR3 sequence is 14 residues long. The CDR3 spells CAISESVRAEEQYF. CDR3 sequence (DNA): TGTGCCATCAGTGAGTCGGTCAGGGCTGAGGAGCAGTACTTC.

V gene TRBV7-2 combines with J gene TRBJ2-1; 15 nucleotides agree with TRBD2. The V segment lost 5 bases and the J segment 5 bases; nucleotides outside the gene matches: 4. There are 16 residues in the CDR3. The germline CDR1 and CDR2 sequences are SGHTA and FQGNSA. The CDR3 loop reads CASSAGLAGGDNEQFF. CDR3 sequence (DNA): TGTGCCAGCAGCGCGGGACTAGCGGGGGGCGACAATGAGCAGTTCTTC.

The chain uses TRBV5-1 and TRBJ1-4; D perhaps matches TRBD1 (6 bases). CDR1 and CDR2 from the germline V gene are SGHRS and YFSETQ. V lost 4 bases to trimming and J lost 0 bases, with 16 bases between them. The CDR3 runs to 17 residues. In nucleotides, the CDR3 is TGCGCCAGCAGCCAGACCGTGGCAGGGGCAACTAATGAAAAACTGTTTTTT. Translation gives CASSQTVAGATNEKLFF.

The rearrangement uses TRBV28 and TRBJ1-5, with D maybe TRBD1 (6 bases). Germline-derived CDR1 and CDR2 are MDHEN and SYDVKM. V lost 3 bases and J 6 bases, leaving 12 bases between the germline ends. The CDR3 runs to 14 residues. The CDR3 nucleotides are TGTGCCAGCAGTTTGGGGGCTACAGGTCAGCCCCAGCATTTT. It translates to CASSLGATGQPQHF.

V is TRBV30 and J is TRBJ1-5; perhaps TRBD1 as D (5 bases). The V gene lost 0 bases and the J gene lost 7 bases, with 10 bases spanning the gap. Looked up from germline, CDR1 is GTSNPN and CDR2 is SVGIG (reference sequence). This CDR3 has 13 amino acids. The CDR3 DNA sequence: TGTGCCTGGAGTGTACAGGCCTGGCAGCCCCAGCATTTT. Its translation: CAWSVQAWQPQHF.

This clone was seen only once. CDR3: CASSYKGLAGYTQYF. Written as DNA, the CDR3 is TGTGCCAGCAGTTACAAGGGACTAGCGGGTTATACGCAGTATTTT. This sequence joins TRBV6-5 and TRBJ2-3; TRBD2 matches 12 bases. The length of the CDR3 is 15 residues. V lost 2 bases and J lost 7; bases outside the gene matches: 4. The V gene's germline CDR1 is MNHEY and CDR2 SVGAGI.

There are a few counts of this clone. The J gene is TRBJ1-1, the V gene TRBV2; D is ambiguous. The germline gives CDR1 SNHLY, CDR2 FYNNEI. Trimming shortened V by 3 bases and J by 2 bases, and 4 bases separated the two germline ends. CDR3 size: 12 residues. As DNA, the CDR3 is TGTGCCAGCAGTGATAGAAACACTGAAGCTTTCTTT. Translating it yields CASSDRNTEAFF.

The rearrangement uses TRBV7-9 and TRBJ2-5; 9 bases are shared with TRBD2. V was clipped by 5 bases and J by 5 bases; unmatched bases: 12. There are 16 residues in the CDR3. CDR1 is SEHNR and CDR2 is FQNEAQ in the germline V gene (reference sequence). For the CDR3, the DNA is TGTGCCAGCAGCCTAGGGCCAGCGGGGGGAGAGGAGACCCAGTACTTC. Protein product: CASSLGPAGGEETQYF.

V gene TRBV28 combines with J gene TRBJ1-2; 8 nucleotides match TRBD1. Per the germline V gene, CDR1 is MDHEN and CDR2 is SYDVKM. The CDR3 contains 17 residues. The junction had 12 bases not matched to a gene; V was cut back by 5 bases and J by 1 base. For the CDR3, the DNA is TGTGCCAGCAGTACCCGGGGGACAGGCGGAATTAACTATGGCTACACCTTC. Its protein is CASSTRGTGGINYGYTF.

This clone was seen just once. This chain links TRBV19 with TRBJ2-5; weak D call: TRBD1 (6 bases). The CDR3 totals 16 residues. V shed 5 bases and J shed 4 bases, with 20 bases lying between them. In germline, CDR1 is LNHDA, CDR2 SQIVND (reference sequence). The DNA for the CDR3 is TGTGCCAGTAGTGGAGGTGTGTCGACAGGTTTAGAGACCCAGTACTTC. Residues: CASSGGVSTGLETQYF.

The V and J genes are TRBV6-6 and TRBJ1-5; perhaps TRBD1 as D (5 bases). The V gene's germline CDR1 is MNHNY and CDR2 SVGAGI (reference sequence). The length of the CDR3 is 17 residues. The V gene lost 5 bases and the J gene lost 0 bases, with 17 bases spanning the gap. The CDR3 DNA sequence: TGTGCCAGCAGTCCTATTGCGAGACAGAGTAGCAATCAGCCCCAGCATTTT. Protein: CASSPIARQSSNQPQHF.

The chain employs TRBV5-4 and TRBJ2-2; TRBD2 matches 10 bases. Germline V gives CDR1 SGHNT, CDR2 YYREEE (reference sequence). This CDR3 region has 16 residues. J gave up 5 bases and V 0 bases, and 4 bases lay outside the gene matches. DNA of the CDR3: TGTGCCAGCAGCTTGGGAGCGGGGGGGTTAACCGGGGAGCTGTTTTTT. This translates into CASSLGAGGLTGELFF.

CDR3 protein: CASSYSTGGADGGYTF. The CDR3 DNA reads TGTGCCAGCAGTTACTCGACGGGGGGGGCCGACGGTGGCTACACCTTC. J is TRBJ1-2 and V is TRBV6-5, with D tentatively TRBD1 (6 bases). V was clipped by 0 bases and J by 7 bases, with 18 bases between them. The germline gives CDR1 MNHEY, CDR2 SVGAGI. The CDR3 is made up of 16 amino acids.

V is TRBV10-3 and J is TRBJ2-2, with a weak D call TRBD1 (6 bases). The CDR3 is 14 amino acids. V was clipped by 2 bases and J by 7 bases, with 11 bases between them. Germline CDR1 and CDR2: ENHRY and SYGVKD. The CDR3 protein is CAISEGQLVGELFF. In nucleotides, the CDR3 is TGTGCCATCAGTGAGGGACAGCTCGTCGGGGAGCTGTTTTTT.

V gene TRBV27 combines with J gene TRBJ2-1, with D uncertain. CDR1 and CDR2 from the germline V gene are MNHEY and SMNVEV (reference sequence). The CDR3 sequence is 12 residues long. Trimming removed 6 bases at V and 10 bases at J, with 13 bases between. CDR3 sequence: CASSRPRGEQFF. Written as DNA, the CDR3 is TGTGCCAGCAGCCGGCCCCGCGGAGAGCAGTTCTTC.

To note about this clone: An end of the junction does not agree with germline; a read error may underlie this. V is TRBV3-1 (or the pseudogene TRBV3-2) and J is TRBJ2-1; 8 bases align to TRBD1. The CDR3 totals 12 residues. Germline CDR1 reads LGHDT; CDR2 reads YNNKEL (reference sequence). CDR3 region: CASSQEGTGKFF. CDR3 DNA: TGTGCCAGCAGTCAAGAGGGGACAGGTAAGTTCTTC.

The V and J genes are TRBV5-5 and TRBJ1-3, with unresolved D. The CDR3 consists of 14 residues. V was clipped by 3 bases and J by 2 bases, with 9 bases between them. Germline-derived CDR1 and CDR2 are SGHKS and YYEKEE (reference sequence). The CDR3: CASSSLSAGNTIYF. The CDR3, as DNA: TGTGCCAGCAGCTCCTTATCCGCTGGAAACACCATATATTTT.

Written as DNA, the CDR3 is TGTGCCAGCAGTTTTACAGGGTCCTACGAGCAGTACTTC. Translated, it gives CASSFTGSYEQYF. The rearrangement uses TRBV27 and TRBJ2-7; possible D gene TRBD1, 6 bases. This CDR3 has 13 residues. V lost 3 bases and J lost 1, with 7 bases in between. Looked up from germline, CDR1 is MNHEY and CDR2 is SMNVEV (reference sequence).

The chain carries TRBV30 and TRBJ2-7; a weak D match, TRBD1 (7 bases). The germline gives CDR1 GTSNPN, CDR2 SVGIG (reference sequence). Trimming took off 0 bases at V and 6 bases at J, with 15 bases between the two ends. The CDR3 length is 14 residues. This CDR3 reads CAWSVSAGGSEQYF. The CDR3 nucleotides read TGTGCCTGGAGTGTATCGGCAGGGGGGAGCGAGCAGTACTTC.